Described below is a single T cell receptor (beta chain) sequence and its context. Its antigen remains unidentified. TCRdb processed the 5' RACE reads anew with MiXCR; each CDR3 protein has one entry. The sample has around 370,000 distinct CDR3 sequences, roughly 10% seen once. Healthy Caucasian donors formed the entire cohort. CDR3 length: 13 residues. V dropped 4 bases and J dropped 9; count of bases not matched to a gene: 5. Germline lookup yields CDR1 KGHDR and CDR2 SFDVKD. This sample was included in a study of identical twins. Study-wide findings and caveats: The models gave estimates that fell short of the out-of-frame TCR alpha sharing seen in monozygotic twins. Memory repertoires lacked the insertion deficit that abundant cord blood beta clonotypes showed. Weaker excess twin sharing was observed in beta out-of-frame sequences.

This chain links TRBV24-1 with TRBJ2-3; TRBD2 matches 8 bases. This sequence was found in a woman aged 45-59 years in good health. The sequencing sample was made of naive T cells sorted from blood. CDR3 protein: CATSDYERGTQYF. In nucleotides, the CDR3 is TGTGCCACCAGTGACTACGAGCGGGGGACGCAGTATTTT.